Following are 23 T cell receptor beta chains from one sample sequenced in a study of blood T cell repertoires in COVID-19. The protocol was immunoSEQ multiplex PCR, while the TCRdb copy is restricted to in-frame clones and leaves out a portion. The table records roughly 190,000 clones, approximately 86% of them present only once. Sample: peripheral blood. Source of these receptors: a woman older than 75 in a cohort sampled during active or convalescent COVID-19.

The V and J genes are TRBV19 and TRBJ1-1; 8 bases match TRBD1. Losses at the gene ends were 5 bases for V and 0 bases for J; bases not matched to a gene: 5. The CDR3 runs to 15 residues. Germline CDR1 and CDR2: LNHDA and SQIVND (reference sequence). The chain's CDR3 is CASSAGQEMNTEAFF. The CDR3 nucleotides read TGTGCCAGTAGTGCGGGACAGGAGATGAACACTGAAGCTTTCTTT.

The table lists this clone with a count of one. V is TRBV24-1 and J is TRBJ1-1; TRBD1 aligns across 7 bases. The V segment lost 10 bases and the J segment 0 bases; nucleotides outside the gene matches: 7. CDR1 is KGHDR, CDR2 SFDVKD, per germline. The CDR3 has 14 amino acids. Written as DNA, the CDR3 is TGTGCCACTAAAGATAGGGGGCTGAACACTGAAGCTTTCTTT. Its translation is CATKDRGLNTEAFF.

The V and J genes are TRBV7-2 and TRBJ1-1; D may be TRBD1 (5 bases). The V gene's germline CDR1 is SGHTA and CDR2 FQGNSA. The CDR3 contains 15 residues. The V and J ends lost 1 base and 6 bases respectively, with 15 bases between them. The CDR3, as DNA: TGTGCCAGCAGCTTAGATCAGGGAAGTTTATCTGAAGCTTTCTTT. Its translation is CASSLDQGSLSEAFF.

The chain recombines TRBV12-5 with TRBJ2-3; D gene unclear. Looked up from germline, CDR1 is LGHNT and CDR2 is FRNRAP. The CDR3 extends over 13 amino acids. Trimming took off 2 bases at V and 2 bases at J, with 5 bases between the two ends. CDR3 region: CASGLSLTDTQYF. DNA for the CDR3: TGTGCTAGTGGTTTGTCACTCACAGATACGCAGTATTTT.

CDR3 bases: TGTGCCAGCACCGTGGGAGGGGGGGCTGAGCAGTTCTTC. This codes for CASTVGGGAEQFF. The V call is TRBV9, the J call TRBJ2-1, with D maybe TRBD2 (7 bases). The germline V gene encodes CDR1 SGDLS and CDR2 YYNGEE. CDR3 length equals 13 residues. V lost 6 bases and J 9 bases, leaving 16 bases between the germline ends.

V usage is TRBV3-1 (or the pseudogene TRBV3-2) and J usage is TRBJ1-3; possibly TRBD1 for D (5 bases). This CDR3 has 17 residues. V lost 4 bases and J lost 0, with 16 bases in between. Germline loops: CDR1 LGHDT, CDR2 YNNKEL (reference sequence). In DNA form, the CDR3 reads TGTGCCAGCAGCCCTGGGGCCCTGGTAAGCTCTGGAAACACCATATATTTT. This codes for CASSPGALVSSGNTIYF.

This sequence joins TRBV12-3 or TRBV12-4 and TRBJ2-7; D may be TRBD1 (5 bases). This CDR3 comprises 13 residues. Trimming left V 5 bases short and J 0 bases short, with 8 bases between. CDR3 amino acids: CASSADNSYEQYV. The CDR3 DNA reads TGTGCCAGCAGTGCGGACAACTCCTACGAGCAGTACGTC.

This chain links TRBV27 with TRBJ2-7; D is perhaps TRBD1 (6 bases). Trimming pared 2 bases from V and 8 bases from J, leaving 16 bases between. The CDR3 totals 14 residues. The germline CDR1 and CDR2 sequences are MNHEY and SMNVEV (reference sequence). CDR3: CASSLMLGAAQQYF. CDR3 nucleotides: TGTGCCAGCAGTTTAATGTTGGGGGCAGCTCAGCAGTACTTC.

The gene calls are TRBV5-6 and TRBJ2-7, with D possibly matching TRBD2 (6 bases). Trimming pared 3 bases from V and 9 bases from J, leaving 22 bases between. The CDR3 extends over 15 amino acids. Germline V gives CDR1 SGHDT, CDR2 YYEEEE. The CDR3 bases are TGTGCCAGCAGCTCTGGGACCGGGGGTCCTACGAGGCAGTACGTC. Its protein product is CASSSGTGGPTRQYV.

This chain uses TRBV9 with TRBJ2-7; 8 bases align to TRBD1. The CDR3 loop spans 14 amino acids. Germline loops: CDR1 SGDLS, CDR2 YYNGEE. V lost 3 bases and J lost 6; bases outside the gene matches: 8. The chain's CDR3 is CASSDSGQGSEQYF. The CDR3 DNA is TGTGCCAGCAGCGACTCCGGACAGGGTTCCGAGCAGTACTTC.

CDR3 region: CAWNGRGQETQYF. In nucleotides, the CDR3 is TGTGCCTGGAATGGGAGGGGGCAAGAGACCCAGTACTTC. This chain connects TRBV30 to TRBJ2-5, with D possibly being TRBD2 (7 bases). With 4 bases removed from V and 2 bases from J, the gap between germline ends came to 11 bases. Germline-derived CDR1 and CDR2 are GTSNPN and SVGIG (reference sequence). The length of the CDR3 is 13 residues. The full variable domain, with the rest looked up from reference TRBV30 and TRBJ2-5, is SQTIHQWPATLVQPVGSPLSLECTVEGTSNPNLYWYRQAAGRGLQLLFYSVGIGQISSEVPQNLSASRPQDRQFILSSKKLLLSDSGFYLCAWNGRGQETQYFGPGTRLLVL.

This clone was found once. The rearrangement uses TRBV5-1 and TRBJ2-3; possible D gene TRBD1, 5 bases. The CDR3 sequence is 16 residues long. Per germline, CDR1 SGHRS and CDR2 YFSETQ. V lost 4 bases and J 0 bases, leaving 15 bases between the germline ends. CDR3 in DNA: TGCGCCAGCAGCCGACAGATTGGAACTAGCACAGATACGCAGTATTTT. Translation gives CASSRQIGTSTDTQYF.

On this clone itself: Other nucleotide sequences from this sample produce the same CDR3. This chain links TRBV30 with TRBJ2-5; 10 nucleotides agree with TRBD2. The CDR3 totals 14 residues. V shed 4 bases, J shed 1 base, and the junction held 3 bases outside the gene matches. CDR1 GTSNPN and CDR2 SVGIG come from the germline V gene (reference sequence). CDR3 loop: CAWTSGGAQETQYF. The CDR3 coding sequence is TGTGCCTGGACCAGCGGGGGGGCCCAAGAGACCCAGTACTTC.

The chain couples TRBV24-1 to TRBJ2-1; D is unclear. This CDR3 comprises 16 residues. Germline loops: CDR1 KGHDR, CDR2 SFDVKD. The V and J ends lost 0 bases and 0 bases respectively, with 8 bases between them. CDR3 nucleotide sequence: TGTGCCACCAGTGATTTGTTAGAGAGCTCCTACAATGAGCAGTTCTTC. As protein: CATSDLLESSYNEQFF.

The chain is built from TRBV11-2 and TRBJ2-1, with a possible D match to TRBD2 (5 bases). Trimming removed 1 base from V and 9 bases from J, with 7 bases in between. Germline V gene sequence: CDR1 SGHAT, CDR2 FQNNGV. CDR3 length: 12 residues. CDR3 nucleotides: TGTGCCAGCAGCTTAGTTCGGGGTGAGCAGTTCTTC. Translated: CASSLVRGEQFF.

CDR3 residues: CASSEWDRGNNEQFF. In nucleotides, the CDR3 is TGCGCCAGCAGTGAGTGGGACAGGGGAAACAATGAGCAGTTCTTC. V and J are TRBV10-2 and TRBJ2-1; 10 bases are shared with TRBD1. Germline loops: CDR1 WSHSY, CDR2 SAAADI. The J segment lost 5 bases and the V segment lost 1 base, leaving 2 bases of the junction unmatched. This CDR3 contains 15 residues.

This clone was seen many times. CDR3 sequence: CASSLSSYEQYF. For the CDR3, the DNA is TGCGCCAGCAGCCTTAGCTCCTACGAGCAGTACTTC. V is TRBV5-1 and J is TRBJ2-7; D unclear. Germline V CDR1 and CDR2: SGHRS, YFSETQ. This CDR3 is built from 12 residues. The V end lost 4 bases, the J end lost 0 bases, and 5 bases lay between the germline ends.

The CDR3 region is CASSFSRLSLSYNEQFF. As DNA, the CDR3 is TGTGCCAGCAGCTTTTCGCGACTTTCCCTCTCCTACAATGAGCAGTTCTTC. The V gene is TRBV7-9, the J gene TRBJ2-1; D is uncertain. Germline CDR1 reads SEHNR; CDR2 reads FQNEAQ (reference sequence). CDR3 length: 17 amino acids. Trimming cost V 3 bases and J 0 bases, with 15 bases left between them.

The count of this clone is one. This chain uses TRBV5-1 with TRBJ2-3; the match to TRBD2 covers 11 bases. The V gene end was trimmed by 3 bases and the J gene end by 3 bases; junction bases not matched to a gene: 3. CDR1 SGHRS and CDR2 YFSETQ come from the germline V gene. CDR3 length: 15 amino acids. The CDR3 region is CASSSGLAVTDTQYF. Here the CDR3 DNA reads TGCGCCAGCAGCTCGGGACTAGCGGTAACAGATACGCAGTATTTT. Full variable domain (remainder filled in from reference TRBV5-1 and TRBJ2-3): KAGVTQTPRYLIKTRGQQVTLSCSPISGHRSVSWYQQTPGQGLQFLFEYFSETQRNKGNFPGRFSGRQFSNSRSEMNVSTLELGDSALYLCASSSGLAVTDTQYFGPGTRLTVL.

This clone showed up just once. The chain carries TRBV5-1 and TRBJ2-3; 10 positions agree with TRBD2. Per the germline V gene, CDR1 is SGHRS and CDR2 is YFSETQ. The CDR3 spans 18 residues. V trimming: 4 bases; J trimming: 1 base; junction bases outside the gene matches: 12. CDR3 sequence (DNA): TGCGCCAGCAGCCTCCCGACGGGAACTAGCGGGGGCACAGATACGCAGTATTTT. This encodes CASSLPTGTSGGTDTQYF.

The chain couples TRBV7-2 to TRBJ2-7; no clear D. V was pared by 5 bases and J by 0 bases, with 8 bases between. This CDR3 has 13 amino acids. Germline lookup yields CDR1 SGHTA and CDR2 FQGNSA. CDR3 amino acids: CASSPPLSYEQYF. In nucleotides, the CDR3 is TGTGCCAGCAGCCCCCCCCTCTCCTACGAGCAGTACTTC.

The V call is TRBV7-2, the J call TRBJ1-1, with TRBD1 matching over 7 bases. There are 15 residues in the CDR3. V lost 1 base, J lost 4 bases, and 6 bases stayed unmatched. Germline V gene data show CDR1 as SGHTA and CDR2 as FQGNSA. The CDR3 loop reads CASSLDRGLGTEAFF. The CDR3 DNA is TGTGCCAGCAGCTTAGACAGGGGTCTGGGCACTGAAGCTTTCTTT. The complete variable domain, with remaining parts taken from reference TRBV7-2 and TRBJ1-1, reads GAGVSQSPSNKVTEKGKDVELRCDPISGHTALYWYRQSLGQGLEFLIYFQGNSAPDKSGLPSDRFSAERTGGSVSTLTIQRTQQEDSAVYLCASSLDRGLGTEAFFGQGTRLTVV.

The J gene is TRBJ2-3, the V gene TRBV7-9; the D gene is possibly TRBD1 (6 bases). CDR3 length: 11 residues. The germline V gene encodes CDR1 SEHNR and CDR2 FQNEAQ (reference sequence). Trimming removed 9 bases from V and 3 bases from J, with 7 bases in between. The CDR3 bases are TGTGCCAGACAGGGAACAGATACGCAGTATTTT. This gives the protein CARQGTDTQYF. Looking up the rest from reference TRBV7-9 and TRBJ2-3 gives the full variable domain: DTGVSQNPRHKITKRGQNVTFRCDPISEHNRLYWYRQTLGQGPEFLTYFQNEAQLEKSRLLSDRFSAERPKGSFSTLEIQRTEQGDSAMYLCARQGTDTQYFGPGTRLTVL.